Listed below are T cell receptor beta chains from one sample, sequenced in a study of CD8 T cells in Susac syndrome. One entry per CDR3 protein results from TCRdb running MiXCR on the immunoSEQ multiplex PCR reads. The table includes 100,000 to 150,000 distinct CDR3 sequences, around 95% detected once. Sequenced input: CD8+ T cells from PBMCs. These receptors all come from a human donor with Susac syndrome. Both conserved end residues are part of each CDR3. The D gene is left open where the match is weak. Size is stated for part of the rows, as once, few or many counts, or as a class when the clone is expanded.

CDR3: CASATYNSPLHF; DNA: TGTGCTAGTGCCACCTATAATTCACCCCTCCACTTT; J: TRBJ1-6; D: NA; size: NA; V: TRBV12-5
CDR3: CASSGDLDGYTF; DNA: TGTGCCAGCAGCGGGGATTTAGATGGCTACACCTTC; J: TRBJ1-2; D: NA; size: NA; V: TRBV5-4
CDR3: CASSHNQRPTYEQYF; DNA: TGTGCCAGCAGCCACAACCAGCGTCCTACCTACGAGCAGTACTTC; J: TRBJ2-7; D: NA; size: NA; V: TRBV3-1
CDR3: CASSDTGGKADTQYF; DNA: TGTGCCAGCAGTGATACAGGGGGTAAGGCAGATACGCAGTATTTT; J: TRBJ2-3; D: TRBD1; size: NA; V: TRBV6-4
CDR3: CASSYQGLRDTQYF; DNA: TGTGCCAGCAGCTACCAGGGTCTTCGTGATACGCAGTATTTT; J: TRBJ2-3; D: NA; size: NA; V: TRBV5-6
CDR3: CASSPSDGSAQYF; DNA: TGCGCCAGCAGCCCGTCGGACGGTTCTGCGCAGTATTTT; J: TRBJ2-3; D: NA; size: NA; V: TRBV4-1
CDR3: CASSLSGGAKNIQYF; DNA: TGTGCCAGCAGTTTATCAGGAGGGGCCAAAAACATTCAGTACTTC; J: TRBJ2-4; D: NA; size: once; V: TRBV12-3/TRBV12-4
CDR3: CASTPAGATGELFF; DNA: TGTGCCAGCACCCCAGCAGGGGCCACCGGGGAGCTGTTTTTT; J: TRBJ2-2; D: NA; size: NA; V: TRBV12-3/TRBV12-4
CDR3: CASSVGGNTGELFF; DNA: TGTGCCAGCAGCGTTGGAGGGAACACCGGGGAGCTGTTTTTT; J: TRBJ2-2; D: NA; size: few; V: TRBV9
CDR3: CASSTTGDGNIQYF; DNA: TGTGCCAGCAGCACCACAGGGGACGGAAACATTCAGTACTTC; J: TRBJ2-4; D: TRBD1; size: NA; V: TRBV7-9
CDR3: CASSFYSGGPRSETQYF; DNA: TGTGCCAGCAGTTTCTATTCGGGAGGGCCGCGATCCGAGACCCAGTACTTC; J: TRBJ2-5; D: TRBD2; size: NA; V: TRBV28
CDR3: CASSYSEATEQYF; DNA: TGTGCCAGCAGTTACTCGGAGGCCACGGAGCAGTACTTC; J: TRBJ2-7; D: NA; size: NA; V: TRBV6-2/TRBV6-3
CDR3: CATSLGMSSYNSPLHF; DNA: TGTGCCACCAGCCTTGGGATGAGCTCCTATAATTCACCCCTCCACTTT; J: TRBJ1-6; D: NA; size: NA; V: TRBV15
CDR3: CASSATNDVGLNGYTF; DNA: TGTGCCAGCAGCGCAACGAACGACGTGGGTCTCAATGGCTACACCTTC; J: TRBJ1-2; D: NA; size: once; V: TRBV9
CDR3: CSAEMDRGNYGYTF; DNA: TGCAGTGCTGAGATGGACAGGGGTAACTATGGCTACACCTTC; J: TRBJ1-2; D: TRBD1; size: NA; V: TRBV20-1
CDR3: CASRSSEGTGEKLFF; DNA: TGTGCCAGCAGATCCTCCGAAGGGACCGGGGAAAAACTGTTTTTT; J: TRBJ1-4; D: NA; size: NA; V: TRBV5-6
CDR3: CASSPTGGAYEQYF; DNA: TGTGCCAGCAGCCCAACGGGGGGGGCCTACGAGCAGTACTTC; J: TRBJ2-7; D: TRBD2; size: NA; V: TRBV7-3
CDR3: CASSLTGLSYGYTF; DNA: TGTGCCAGCAGCTTAACAGGGTTATCCTATGGCTACACCTTC; J: TRBJ1-2; D: NA; size: once; V: TRBV7-9
CDR3: CASSSSEDYGYTF; DNA: TGTGCCAGCAGCTCCTCGGAGGACTATGGCTACACCTTC; J: TRBJ1-2; D: NA; size: NA; V: TRBV12-3/TRBV12-4
CDR3: CASSSLGQETQYF; DNA: TGTGCCAGCAGCTCACTAGGACAAGAGACCCAGTACTTC; J: TRBJ2-5; D: NA; size: NA; V: TRBV7-9
CDR3: CSATGRRGEAFF; DNA: TGCAGTGCCACGGGACGGCGGGGTGAAGCTTTCTTT; J: TRBJ1-1; D: NA; size: NA; V: TRBV20-1
CDR3: CSARDLISESYNEQFF; DNA: TGCAGTGCTAGAGATCTTATAAGCGAGAGTTACAATGAGCAGTTCTTC; J: TRBJ2-1; D: NA; size: NA; V: TRBV20-1
CDR3: CSARVPGEDYEQYF; DNA: TGCAGTGCTAGAGTACCCGGGGAAGACTACGAGCAGTACTTC; J: TRBJ2-7; D: NA; size: NA; V: TRBV20-1
CDR3: CASSWRGREGRDIQYF; DNA: TGTGCCAGCAGCTGGCGCGGGCGGGAGGGCCGGGACATTCAGTACTTC; J: TRBJ2-4; D: TRBD2; size: NA; V: TRBV11-2
CDR3: CASSSNLQETQYF; DNA: TGTGCCAGCAGTTCCAACTTACAAGAGACCCAGTACTTC; J: TRBJ2-5; D: NA; size: NA; V: TRBV12-3/TRBV12-4
CDR3: CASSLLGGLETQYF; DNA: TGTGCCAGCAGTCTACTTGGGGGCCTAGAGACCCAGTACTTC; J: TRBJ2-5; D: NA; size: NA; V: TRBV27
CDR3: CASSFGRGQPQHF; DNA: TGTGCCAGCAGCTTTGGAAGGGGTCAGCCCCAGCATTTT; J: TRBJ1-5; D: NA; size: NA; V: TRBV5-6
CDR3: CASSAPTGLYGYTF; DNA: TGTGCCAGCAGCGCACCGACAGGCCTCTATGGCTACACCTTC; J: TRBJ1-2; D: NA; size: NA; V: TRBV9
CDR3: CASSQDRGTGYGYTF; DNA: TGCGCCAGCAGCCAAGATCGTGGGACAGGCTATGGCTACACCTTC; J: TRBJ1-2; D: TRBD1; size: NA; V: TRBV4-3
CDR3: CASRQGRNSPLHF; DNA: TGTGCCAGCAGACAAGGAAGAAATTCACCCCTCCACTTT; J: TRBJ1-6; D: NA; size: NA; V: TRBV25-1
CDR3: CASSQLTGTADTQYF; DNA: TGCGCCAGCAGCCAACTGACAGGGACCGCAGATACGCAGTATTTT; J: TRBJ2-3; D: TRBD1; size: NA; V: TRBV4-1
CDR3: CASSLTGFLGLWSNQPQHF; DNA: TGTGCCAGCAGTTTAACAGGCTTCCTGGGGCTTTGGAGCAATCAGCCCCAGCATTTT; J: TRBJ1-5; D: NA; size: once; V: TRBV27
CDR3: CAWSVLNSNLTF; DNA: TGTGCCTGGAGTGTACTTAACAGCAACCTTACTTTT; J: TRBJ1-4; D: NA; size: NA; V: TRBV30
CDR3: CASSPRSGELFF; DNA: TGTGCCAGCAGTCCCCGGTCCGGGGAGCTGTTTTTT; J: TRBJ2-2; D: NA; size: few; V: TRBV6-1
CDR3: CASSLVPSGSYEQYF; DNA: TGTGCCAGCAGCTTAGTCCCTAGCGGGAGCTACGAGCAGTACTTC; J: TRBJ2-7; D: TRBD2; size: NA; V: TRBV7-8
CDR3: CASSPDGSGNQPQHF; DNA: TGTGCCAGCAGCCCAGACGGGTCTGGCAATCAGCCCCAGCATTTT; J: TRBJ1-5; D: NA; size: NA; V: TRBV7-3
CDR3: CASSESISGRVQGEQFF; DNA: TGTGCCAGCAGTGAATCTATAAGCGGGAGGGTACAAGGTGAGCAGTTCTTC; J: TRBJ2-1; D: TRBD2; size: once; V: TRBV25-1
CDR3: CAWGTGAYEQYF; DNA: TGTGCCTGGGGGACAGGGGCCTACGAGCAGTACTTC; J: TRBJ2-7; D: TRBD1; size: NA; V: TRBV30
CDR3: CASSTTGVSNQPQHF; DNA: TGTGCCAGCAGTACGACAGGGGTTAGCAATCAGCCCCAGCATTTT; J: TRBJ1-5; D: TRBD1; size: NA; V: TRBV27
CDR3: CASSLGPRGAQPQHF; DNA: TGTGCCAGCAGTTTAGGACCTCGTGGGGCTCAGCCCCAGCATTTT; J: TRBJ1-5; D: NA; size: NA; V: TRBV12-3/TRBV12-4
CDR3: CASSLSPGQGGAFF; DNA: TGTGCCAGCAGTTTATCGCCCGGACAGGGGGGAGCTTTCTTT; J: TRBJ1-1; D: TRBD1; size: NA; V: TRBV27
CDR3: CASSEIGGASYEQYF; DNA: TGTGCCAGCAGTGAAATAGGGGGGGCCTCCTACGAGCAGTACTTC; J: TRBJ2-7; D: NA; size: few; V: TRBV6-1
CDR3: CAWSNLGDTQYF; DNA: TGTGCCTGGAGTAACCTCGGAGATACGCAGTATTTT; J: TRBJ2-3; D: NA; size: NA; V: TRBV30
CDR3: CAWSTRTGNLYEQYF; DNA: TGTGCCTGGAGTACAAGGACAGGGAACCTATACGAGCAGTACTTC; J: TRBJ2-7; D: TRBD1; size: NA; V: TRBV30
CDR3: CASKLSGPGSEKLFF; DNA: TGTGCCAGCAAACTATCAGGCCCAGGGAGTGAAAAACTGTTTTTT; J: TRBJ1-4; D: NA; size: NA; V: TRBV27
CDR3: CATSRDPGQPNYGYTF; DNA: TGTGCCACCAGCAGAGATCCAGGACAGCCAAACTATGGCTACACCTTC; J: TRBJ1-2; D: NA; size: NA; V: TRBV15
CDR3: CASSDTGGTSQPQHF; DNA: TGTGCCAGCAGCGACACAGGGGGCACGAGTCAGCCCCAGCATTTT; J: TRBJ1-5; D: TRBD1; size: NA; V: TRBV3-1
CDR3: CASSFTSEQYF; DNA: TGTGCCAGCAGCTTCACGAGCGAGCAGTACTTC; J: TRBJ2-7; D: NA; size: NA; V: TRBV5-4
CDR3: CAWSGSQPVAQHF; DNA: TGTGCCTGGAGTGGCAGTCAACCGGTGGCCCAGCATTTT; J: TRBJ1-5; D: NA; size: NA; V: TRBV30
CDR3: CASRVRDSYTEAFF; DNA: TGTGCCAGTCGGGTCCGGGACAGCTACACTGAAGCTTTCTTT; J: TRBJ1-1; D: TRBD1; size: once; V: TRBV19
CDR3: CAISAGLAGEFEQFF; DNA: TGTGCCATCAGTGCTGGGCTAGCGGGAGAATTCGAGCAGTTCTTC; J: TRBJ2-1; D: TRBD2; size: NA; V: TRBV10-3
CDR3: CASIAGMNTEAFF; DNA: TGTGCCAGCATAGCAGGTATGAACACTGAAGCTTTCTTT; J: TRBJ1-1; D: NA; size: NA; V: TRBV7-9
CDR3: CASSQDRGANSPLHF; DNA: TGCGCCAGCAGCCAGGACAGGGGTGCGAATTCACCCCTCCACTTT; J: TRBJ1-6; D: TRBD1; size: NA; V: TRBV4-1
CDR3: CAINQLAEDSTDTQYF; DNA: TGTGCCATCAACCAACTAGCGGAAGATAGCACAGATACGCAGTATTTT; J: TRBJ2-3; D: TRBD2; size: NA; V: TRBV10-3